The present TCR beta chain was sequenced within a study of shared clonotypes between healthy human individuals. Findings and limits, study-wide: Sequencing depth was expected to affect clonotype sharing among donors. On the whole, naive subsets had larger estimated richness than memory subsets had.

V lost 0 bases to trimming and J lost 6 bases, with 9 bases between them. The V gene's germline CDR1 is SGHRS and CDR2 YFSETQ. This CDR3 comprises 13 residues. Regarding this clone: Its antigen is unidentified.

Several immunoSEQ 96-well plates shared each subset's DNA, each plate a replicate. Assay: immunoSEQ multiplex PCR; the TCRdb copy retains only in-frame clones and omits some. The table shows around 1.1 million clones, with roughly 80% occurring only once. The sequencing sample was made of memory CD4+ T cells from PBMCs. Subset: CD45RA-negative fraction. The rearrangement links TRBV5-1 to TRBJ1-1; no clear D gene. This TCR was sampled from a man aged 18 to 29 in good health. Some clones in this sample may be carry-over from other donors' samples. The CDR3 DNA reads TGCGCCAGCAGCTTGGTCGGGGTACCTGAAGCTTTCTTT. This translates into CASSLVGVPEAFF.